Given below is one TCR beta chain in context. Its antigen is as yet unknown. This sample was taken from a study of cytomegalovirus exposure and HLA in healthy donors. The CDR3 is 17 residues long. The PCR employed 60 Vbeta primers together with 13 Jbeta primers. Only in-frame clones appear in the TCRdb table, and some are missing; sequencing was by immunoSEQ multiplex PCR. The sample lists a few hundred thousand clones, 65% to 85% seen once, with around 2.8% in the top ten. Study-wide results and limits: TCR beta chains numbering some 160 were designated cytomegalovirus-associated. It was only CMV serostatus that was available as immune exposure information.

The chain joins TRBV21-1 to TRBJ2-7; the table's D call, TRBD1, has no DNA check behind it. TRBV21-1 is a known pseudogene. Sequencing was carried out using PBMCs. This sequence originates from a young man in good health and CMV-seronegative. This CDR3 reads CASSIDRGWLGSYEQYF. Here the CDR3 DNA reads TGTGCCAGCAGCATCGACAGGGGTTGGCTAGGCTCCTACGAGCAGTACTTC.